The 18 T cell receptor beta chains listed next were all sequenced from one sample in a study of CXCR3-negative and CXCR3-positive naive CD8 T cells (dated 2019 in TCRdb). These receptors have no identified antigens. Sequencing was carried out with a NextSeq 550. The Human TCR Profiling Kit (MiLaboratory) was used to make UMI-labeled 5' RACE TRB cDNA libraries. TCRdb reprocessed the reads, reporting each CDR3 protein sequence once and no DNA. The table for this sample shows around 150,000 distinct CDR3 sequences. The biggest ten clones account for 0.4% to 0.5% of the sample. Study-wide conclusions, independent of this receptor: Compared with CXCR3-negative naive cells, CXCR3-positive naive cells had TRB CDR3s with higher hydrophobicity (lower Kidera factor 4), lower energy, and higher strength and volume indices.

What was sequenced was naive CXCR3+ CD8+ T cells from blood. The sample's cell subset or site label is to be understood as: CD45RO-CCR7+CD27+CD95- naive CD8+ T cells expressing CXCR3 (TNR3+). These receptors all come from a human donor in good health. Some clones in this sample may be carry-over from other donors' samples.

The rearrangement joins TRBV6-2 or TRBV6-3 to TRBJ2-7; TCRdb proposes TRBD2, but this gene call is untestable without DNA. The CDR3 is made up of 15 amino acids. The germline gives CDR1 MNHEY, CDR2 SVGEGT. CDR3 sequence reads: CASSYEGGISYEQYF.

The chain links TRBV15 to TRBJ2-3. The CDR3 totals 14 residues. Germline CDR1 and CDR2: LNHNV and YYDKDF (reference sequence). CDR3 sequence reads: CATSRVAGTDTQYF.

The rearrangement links TRBV12-5 to TRBJ2-1. The CDR3 contains 11 residues. CDR1 and CDR2 from the germline V gene are LGHNT and FRNRAP. CDR3 loop: CASGYGNEQFF.

The genes are TRBV20-1 and TRBJ2-2; no DNA is available, so the TRBD1 call from TCRdb remains unchecked. The CDR3 covers 15 residues. Looked up from germline, CDR1 is DFQATT and CDR2 is SNEGSKA (reference sequence). The CDR3 here is CSAKDRGIGTGELFF.

The rearrangement joins TRBV12-3 or TRBV12-4 to TRBJ2-3; TCRdb reports TRBD2, a call that lacks DNA to check it against. The CDR3 is 17 amino acids. The chain's CDR3 is CASSLVPSGRSTDTQYF.

The V and J genes are TRBV12-3 or TRBV12-4 and TRBJ2-1; the TRBD2 assignment by TCRdb is unverifiable without DNA. CDR3 length: 16 residues. CDR3 in amino acids: CASRARGGGSYNEQFF.

This rearrangement joins TRBV11-2 to TRBJ2-1; the D call from TCRdb, TRBD2, cannot be confirmed without DNA. CDR3 length equals 15 residues. The germline V gene has CDR1 SGHAT and CDR2 FQNNGV. The CDR3: CASIGTSGGRNEQFF.

V gene TRBV4-3 combines with J gene TRBJ2-1; the TCRdb D gene call, TRBD1, has no DNA to confirm it. CDR1 is LGHNA and CDR2 is YSLEER in the germline V gene. The CDR3 runs 15 residues. Here the CDR3 reads CASSQDRTGYNEQFF.

The rearrangement uses TRBV20-1 and TRBJ1-5. CDR1 is DFQATT, CDR2 SNEGSKA, per germline (reference sequence). The CDR3 loop spans 14 amino acids. The CDR3 reads CSASWQVENQPQHF.

The rearrangement links TRBV6-6 to TRBJ2-2; TCRdb designates TRBD2, a call that cannot be tested without DNA. Germline lookup yields CDR1 MNHNY and CDR2 SVGAGI (reference sequence). The CDR3 is 16 residues long. CDR3 region: CASSHIAAQNTGELFF.

The rearrangement links TRBV10-3 to TRBJ2-3. The germline gives CDR1 ENHRY, CDR2 SYGVKD. This CDR3 contains 13 residues. CDR3 in amino acids: CAIREPGTDTQYF.

V gene TRBV15 combines with J gene TRBJ2-1; the TCRdb D gene call, TRBD2, has no DNA to confirm it. Germline loops: CDR1 LNHNV, CDR2 YYDKDF (reference sequence). The CDR3 has 13 amino acids. The chain's CDR3 is CATSGAGTRGEFF.

CDR3 sequence reads: CASSFGAGDYEQYF. This sequence joins TRBV6-6 and TRBJ2-7; TCRdb returns TRBD2, unconfirmable since there is no DNA. Germline-derived CDR1 and CDR2 are MNHNY and SVGAGI (reference sequence). The CDR3 is made up of 14 amino acids.

J is TRBJ2-7 and V is TRBV4-1; the TCRdb call, TRBD1, lacks DNA for checking. The CDR3 consists of 15 residues. CDR1 and CDR2 (germline): MGHRA, YSYEKL. The CDR3 loop is CASSQGWGIAYEQYF.

This sequence joins TRBV12-3 or TRBV12-4 and TRBJ2-5. The CDR3 contains 16 residues. The CDR3: CASSFLVSQLQETQYF.

The chain uses TRBV12-3 or TRBV12-4 and TRBJ1-3. The CDR3 totals 13 residues. The CDR3 here is CASSLSPVDTIYF.

V and J are TRBV11-3 and TRBJ2-3; TCRdb's D call of TRBD1 is untestable without DNA. Germline V gene lookup returns CDR1 SGHNT and CDR2 YENEEA. CDR3 length equals 17 residues. The CDR3 sequence: CASSSTQGLQPWDTQYF.

This chain joins TRBV7-6 and TRBJ2-1; TCRdb's D call, TRBD2, is unchecked because there is no DNA. The CDR3 has 16 amino acids. Per the germline V gene, CDR1 is SGHVS and CDR2 is FNYEAQ. The CDR3 protein is CASSLPRDWPPNEQFF.